This T cell receptor beta chain was profiled in a study of cytomegalovirus exposure and HLA in healthy donors. Study-wide results and caveats: A later examination showed that TCR association rates differed by HLA locus, with DRB1 most and HLA-C fewest. The likely explanation for a cluster of highly shared sequence variants was sequencing artifact. The dataset shows that most TCR sequences were rare, while some public TCRs occurred in many donors.

With 60 Vbeta and 13 Jbeta primers, the PCR was carried out. Assay: immunoSEQ multiplex PCR; the TCRdb copy retains only in-frame clones and omits some. Of 100,000 to 150,000 clones detected, around 68% appear once; the ten largest clones hold more than 3.5%. Germline-derived CDR1 and CDR2 are MNHEY and SMNVEV (reference sequence). The CDR3 sequence is 16 residues long. The V and J ends lost 4 bases and 2 bases, in that order; junction bases with no gene match: 11. With regard to this clone: Its antigen remains unidentified.

The chain is built from TRBV27 and TRBJ2-7; 7 nucleotides agree with TRBD2. This TCR was recovered from a man aged 40-49 years in good health and CMV-seropositive. Sequenced: PBMCs. The CDR3 protein is CASSSFLREGTYEQYF. The CDR3 coding sequence is TGTGCCAGCAGTTCCTTTTTGAGGGAGGGAACCTACGAGCAGTACTTC.